Listed below are T cell receptor beta chains from one sample, sequenced in a study of regulatory T cells in long-lasting Graves disease. TCRdb analysed the multiplex PCR reads with MiXCR anew, one entry per CDR3 protein. This table holds around 450,000 distinct CDR3 sequences, 15% found once. These data also formed part of another study, on T cells in Graves' hyperthyroidism and ophthalmopathy.

The specimen comprised peripheral blood mononuclear cells (PBMCs), sampled at new diagnosis, from a patient treated with antithyroid drugs. All receptors come from a woman aged 40 to 50 with Graves disease. Each CDR3 is given with its conserved first and last residue. A D gene is named only where the DNA matches it firmly. Not all rows give a size; the values are once, few, many and, for expanded clones, a class.

V gene	J gene	D gene	clone size	CDR3 protein	CDR3 DNA
TRBV2	TRBJ1-4	-	many	CASRGTGTSNEKLFF	TGTGCCAGCAGAGGTACCGGGACAAGCAATGAAAAACTGTTTTTT
TRBV5-1	TRBJ2-6	-	few	CASSQDISGANVLTF	TGCGCCAGCAGCCAAGATATCTCTGGGGCCAACGTCCTGACTTTC
TRBV4-1	TRBJ2-7	TRBD2	-	CASSQGVTSAYEQYF	TGCGCCAGCAGCCAAGGCGTGACTAGCGCATACGAGCAGTACTTC
TRBV28	TRBJ1-2	-	many	CASRAGEVGGYTF	TGTGCCAGCAGGGCGGGGGAGGTTGGTGGCTACACCTTC
TRBV20-1	TRBJ1-4	-	many	CSARDQRGSEKLFF	TGCAGTGCTAGAGACCAGCGGGGGTCTGAAAAACTGTTTTTT
TRBV19	TRBJ2-1	TRBD2	few	CASKGLVEFF	TGTGCCAGTAAAGGACTAGTAGAGTTCTTC
TRBV7-8	TRBJ1-1	-	many	CASSLSGMGTEAFF	TGTGCCAGCAGCTTATCCGGAATGGGAACTGAAGCTTTCTTT
TRBV30	TRBJ2-7	-	many	CAWSAIDRRYF	TGTGCCTGGAGTGCCATCGACAGACGGTACTTC
TRBV28	TRBJ1-5	-	-	CASSLGGLKKGGNQPQHF	TGTGCCAGCAGTTTAGGCGGCCTCAAGAAGGGGGGCAATCAGCCCCAGCATTTT
TRBV12-3/TRBV12-4	TRBJ2-7	TRBD2	many	CASSLAGTTSEQYF	TGTGCCAGCAGTTTAGCGGGGACTACCTCGGAGCAGTACTTC
TRBV6-1	TRBJ2-7	TRBD1	few	CASSNNRGPYEQYF	TGTGCCAGCAGTAATAACAGGGGTCCCTACGAGCAGTACTTC
TRBV6-1	TRBJ2-1	TRBD2	-	CASYRTSGLGNEQFF	TGTGCCAGCTATAGGACTAGCGGGCTTGGCAATGAGCAGTTCTTC
TRBV2	TRBJ2-1	TRBD2	many	CASRSGTSGNNEQFF	TGTGCCAGCAGATCCGGGACTAGCGGCAACAATGAGCAGTTCTTC
TRBV6-1	TRBJ2-7	TRBD2	many	CASSLRASGIDEQYF	TGTGCCAGCAGCCTCCGGGCTAGCGGGATCGACGAGCAGTACTTC
TRBV27	TRBJ2-1	-	many	CASSLGRGSSYNEQFF	TGTGCCAGCAGTTTGGGTCGGGGATCATCCTACAATGAGCAGTTCTTC
TRBV5-1	TRBJ2-7	TRBD1	-	CASSRRTGGEQYF	TGCGCCAGCAGCAGGCGGACAGGGGGCGAGCAGTACTTC
TRBV28	TRBJ2-2	-	few	CASIGVGGTGELFF	TGTGCCAGCATTGGGGTGGGAGGAACCGGGGAGCTGTTTTTT
TRBV6-1	TRBJ2-6	-	few	CASIKGTGANVLTF	TGTGCCAGTATTAAGGGTACCGGGGCCAACGTCCTGACTTTC
TRBV6-2/TRBV6-3	TRBJ1-1	-	-	CASSYGQGTEAFF	TGTGCCAGCAGTTATGGGCAGGGCACTGAAGCTTTCTTT
TRBV6-2/TRBV6-3	TRBJ2-4	TRBD2	few	CASSEFPGGDLAKNIQYF	TGTGCCAGCAGTGAATTTCCTGGGGGGGATCTAGCCAAAAACATTCAGTACTTC
TRBV11-3	TRBJ2-2	TRBD2	many	CASSFIAGGDTGELFF	TGTGCCAGCAGCTTTATAGCGGGAGGGGACACCGGGGAGCTGTTTTTT
TRBV4-3	TRBJ1-1	-	-	CASSQAVGDSNTEAFF	TGCGCCAGCAGCCAAGCCGTCGGGGACTCGAACACTGAAGCTTTCTTT
TRBV12-3/TRBV12-4	TRBJ2-7	TRBD2	many	CASRNSGKIYEQYF	TGTGCCAGCAGAAATAGCGGGAAAATCTACGAGCAGTACTTC
TRBV28	TRBJ2-7	-	many	CASSLIFGGGPYEQYF	TGTGCCAGCAGTTTGATCTTTGGCGGGGGCCCCTACGAGCAGTACTTC
TRBV4-3	TRBJ2-4	-	-	CASSPGVGAKNIQYF	TGCGCCAGCAGCCCAGGGGTGGGGGCCAAAAACATTCAGTACTTC
TRBV2	TRBJ2-1	-	few	CANARTNTISYNEQFF	TGTGCCAACGCCAGGACTAACACGATCTCCTACAATGAGCAGTTCTTC
TRBV10-3	TRBJ1-2	-	-	CAISDPGQGYGYTF	TGTGCCATCAGTGACCCTGGGCAGGGCTATGGCTACACCTTC
TRBV4-2	TRBJ2-1	-	once	CASSQAPDEQFF	TGTGCCAGCAGCCAAGCCCCCGATGAGCAGTTCTTC
TRBV6-5	TRBJ2-5	TRBD1	few	CASSYSDREYQETQYF	TGTGCCAGCAGTTACTCCGACAGGGAGTACCAAGAGACCCAGTACTTC
TRBV28	TRBJ2-7	TRBD1	many	CASSFPGQGAYEQYF	TGTGCCAGCAGTTTCCCCGGACAGGGGGCCTACGAGCAGTACTTC
TRBV13	TRBJ2-1	-	-	CASSLLEQGRIYNEQFF	TGTGCCAGCAGCTTATTGGAACAGGGAAGAATCTACAATGAGCAGTTCTTC
TRBV20-1	TRBJ2-1	-	few	CSATDGRTYNEQFF	TGCAGTGCTACTGACGGAAGAACCTACAATGAGCAGTTCTTC
TRBV20-1	TRBJ1-1	-	many	CSARHPLGNTEAFF	TGCAGTGCTAGACACCCGTTAGGGAACACTGAAGCTTTCTTT
TRBV27	TRBJ1-5	-	-	CASRPGLAGVFSTDTQHF	TGTGCCAGCCGGCCGGGACTAGCGGGAGTTTTTTCCACAGATACGCAGCATTTT
TRBV12-3/TRBV12-4	TRBJ2-7	TRBD2	many	CASSFSWREGSSYEQYF	TGTGCCAGCAGTTTTTCCTGGCGGGAGGGAAGCTCCTACGAGCAGTACTTC
TRBV29-1	TRBJ2-5	-	-	CSVESRRRSQYF	TGCAGCGTTGAATCCAGGCGCCGTTCCCAGTACTTC
TRBV30	TRBJ2-7	TRBD2	many	CAWRDTSGSVNEQYF	TGTGCCTGGAGGGATACTAGCGGGAGTGTCAACGAGCAGTACTTC
TRBV3-1	TRBJ2-7	-	many	CASSQYRGTTSYEQYF	TGTGCCAGCAGCCAGTATCGGGGGACCACCTCCTACGAGCAGTACTTC
TRBV2	TRBJ2-1	TRBD1	many	CASSGGQGDEQFF	TGTGCCAGCAGTGGGGGACAGGGGGATGAGCAGTTCTTC
TRBV20-1	TRBJ2-3	TRBD2	few	CSAREGVASGSKTDTQYF	TGCAGTGCTAGAGAAGGGGTGGCTAGCGGGAGTAAGACAGATACGCAGTATTTT
TRBV11-2	TRBJ2-6	-	many	CASSSSWAGANVLTF	TGTGCCAGCAGCTCCTCGTGGGCCGGGGCCAACGTCCTGACTTTC
TRBV6-1	TRBJ1-2	-	few	CASSREGGYTF	TGTGCCAGCAGCCGGGAGGGTGGCTACACCTTC
TRBV28	TRBJ1-3	-	few	CASRTGFGSGNTIYF	TGTGCCAGCAGGACAGGTTTCGGCTCTGGAAACACCATATATTTT
TRBV14	TRBJ2-1	-	many	CASSQWGLYNEQFF	TGTGCCAGCAGCCAATGGGGGTTGTACAATGAGCAGTTCTTC
TRBV6-5	TRBJ1-6	-	many	CASSYSQDPNSPLHF	TGTGCCAGCAGTTACAGTCAGGACCCAAATTCACCCCTCCACTTT
TRBV10-2	TRBJ2-7	TRBD1	many	CASRDLDRVTDEQYF	TGCGCCAGCAGAGATCTGGACAGGGTTACGGACGAGCAGTACTTC
TRBV12-3/TRBV12-4	TRBJ1-2	TRBD1	many	CASSFQFQGAGNYGYTF	TGTGCCAGCAGTTTCCAGTTCCAGGGGGCCGGTAACTATGGCTACACCTTC